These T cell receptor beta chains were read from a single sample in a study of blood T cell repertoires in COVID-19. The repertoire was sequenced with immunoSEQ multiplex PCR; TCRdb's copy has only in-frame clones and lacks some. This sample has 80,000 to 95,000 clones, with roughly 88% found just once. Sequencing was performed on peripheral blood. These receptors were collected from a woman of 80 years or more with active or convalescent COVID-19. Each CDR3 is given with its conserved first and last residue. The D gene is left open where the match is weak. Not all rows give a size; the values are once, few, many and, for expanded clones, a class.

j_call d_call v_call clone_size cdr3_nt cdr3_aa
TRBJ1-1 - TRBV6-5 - TGTGCCAGCAGTTACGACAGGTGGGGCACTGAAGCTTTCTTT CASSYDRWGTEAFF
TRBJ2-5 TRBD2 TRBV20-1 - TGCAGTGCCCTCCCGGGGGGGACCCAGTACTTC CSALPGGTQYF
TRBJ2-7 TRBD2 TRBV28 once TGTGCCAGCAGTTCTCCCCCGGGGAGGGGCTTTACCTACGAGCAGTACTTC CASSSPPGRGFTYEQYF
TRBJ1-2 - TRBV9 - TGTGCCAGCAGCGTAGGAAGCTCTAACTATGGCTACACCTTC CASSVGSSNYGYTF
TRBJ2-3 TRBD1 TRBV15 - TGTGCCACCAGCAGAGGTGGACAGGACACAGATACGCAGTATTTT CATSRGGQDTDTQYF
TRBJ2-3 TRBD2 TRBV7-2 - TGTGCCAGCAGCTTAAGCGGGGGGGGAAGCACAGATACGCAGTATTTT CASSLSGGGSTDTQYF
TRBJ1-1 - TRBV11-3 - TGTGCCAGCAGCTGGGGCGGGGGACGGCCGAACACTGAAGCTTTCTTT CASSWGGGRPNTEAFF
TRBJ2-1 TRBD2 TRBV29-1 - TGCAGCGTTGAAGATTGGGCGGGGGGAGCCTACAATGAGCAGTTCTTC CSVEDWAGGAYNEQFF
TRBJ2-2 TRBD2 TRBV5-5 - TGTGCCAGCAGCACGGGGGGGGCCGCGAACACCGGGGAGCTGTTTTTT CASSTGGAANTGELFF
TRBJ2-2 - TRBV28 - TGTGCCAGCCAGTTCGGGACCGGGGAGCTGTTTTTT CASQFGTGELFF
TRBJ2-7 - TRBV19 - TGTGCCAGTAGTATGGGAGTCGCTAGGCCCTACGAGCAGTACTTC CASSMGVARPYEQYF
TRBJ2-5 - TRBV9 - TGTGCCAGCAGCGTAGGAACTAGGGAAGAGACCCAGTACTTC CASSVGTREETQYF
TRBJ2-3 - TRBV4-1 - TGCGCCAGCAGCCAAGTCAAGCTAGATACGCAGTATTTT CASSQVKLDTQYF
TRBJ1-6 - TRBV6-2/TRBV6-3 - TGTGCCAGCAGTTACTCGAGTCCTCCCCTCCACTTT CASSYSSPPLHF
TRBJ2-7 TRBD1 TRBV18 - TGTGCCAGCTCACCCCCGGGGGGACAGGGGTTCGAGCAGTACTTC CASSPPGGQGFEQYF
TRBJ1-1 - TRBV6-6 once TGTGCCAGCAGTTTGGGGGGTACGGGCACTGAAGCTTTCTTT CASSLGGTGTEAFF
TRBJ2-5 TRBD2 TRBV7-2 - TGTGCCAGCAGCAGTAGCGGGGGGGCATGGGAGACCCAGTACTTC CASSSSGGAWETQYF
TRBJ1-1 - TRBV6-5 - TGTGCCAGCAGTTACTCTTTGACAGGGAACACTGAAGCTTTCTTT CASSYSLTGNTEAFF
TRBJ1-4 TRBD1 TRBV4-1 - TGCGCCAGCAGCCAAACCGGACAGGGTAATGAAAAACTGTTTTTT CASSQTGQGNEKLFF
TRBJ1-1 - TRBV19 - TGTGCCAGTAGTACTCAGGGAGGCACTGAAGCTTTCTTT CASSTQGGTEAFF
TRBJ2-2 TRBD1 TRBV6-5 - TGTGCCAGCACCACAGGGGTTTCCGGGGAGCTGTTTTTT CASTTGVSGELFF
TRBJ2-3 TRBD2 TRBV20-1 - TGCAGTGCTAGTCGGGGCGGGGGGCCCGATACGCAGTATTTT CSASRGGGPDTQYF
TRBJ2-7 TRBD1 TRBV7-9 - TGTGCCAGCCAGGGGGAGTACGAGCAGTACTTC CASQGEYEQYF
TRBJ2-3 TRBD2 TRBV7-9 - TGTGCCAGCAGCTTTAGCGGGGGGGCAGATACGCAGTATTTT CASSFSGGADTQYF
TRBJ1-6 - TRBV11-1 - TGTGCCAGCAGCTTAATGGGAGGGTCACCCCTCCACTTT CASSLMGGSPLHF
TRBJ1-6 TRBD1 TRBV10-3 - TGTGCCATCAGTCAGACAGGGGAAAATTCACCCCTCCACTTT CAISQTGENSPLHF
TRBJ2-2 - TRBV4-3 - TGCGCCAGCAGCCAACGAAAGCGGCGGGCCGGGGAGCTGTTTTTT CASSQRKRRAGELFF
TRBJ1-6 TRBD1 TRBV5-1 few TGCGCCAGCAGCGCTGGGACAGATCTCTATAATTCACCCCTCCACTTT CASSAGTDLYNSPLHF
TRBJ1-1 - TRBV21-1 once TGTGCCAGCAGCAAAATCGAAGGACAGGGAACGTCTGAAGCTTTCTTT CASSKIEGQGTSEAFF
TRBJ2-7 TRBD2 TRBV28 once TGTGCCAGCAGTTTAAACTTGGGGCCCGGGACTAGCGGATCCTACTACGAGCAGTACTTC CASSLNLGPGTSGSYYEQYF
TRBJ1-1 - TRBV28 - TGTGCCAGCAGTTTACTCCGGACTGAAGCTTTCTTT CASSLLRTEAFF
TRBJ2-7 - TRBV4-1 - TGCGCCAGCAGTCTTAGCGATAACCCATTTTACTCCTACGAGCAGTACTTC CASSLSDNPFYSYEQYF
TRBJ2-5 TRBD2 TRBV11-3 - TGTGCCAGCAGCCCCAGACTAGCGGTAGCCATGGAGACCCAGTACTTC CASSPRLAVAMETQYF
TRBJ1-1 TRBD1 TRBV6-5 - TGTGCCAGCAGACAGGGGGCGGGAGGTGGCGAAGCTTTCTTT CASRQGAGGGEAFF
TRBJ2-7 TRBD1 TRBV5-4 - TGTGCCAGCAGCTCGGGGGCAGGGACAGGGGAAGAGCAGTACTTC CASSSGAGTGEEQYF
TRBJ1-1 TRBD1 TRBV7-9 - TGTGCCAGCAGCCACTCAGGACAGGGTGGTACTGAAGCTTTCTTT CASSHSGQGGTEAFF
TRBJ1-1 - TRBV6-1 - TGTGCCAGCAGTGAATTGGGGGGGCAGAGTGAAGCTTTCTTT CASSELGGQSEAFF
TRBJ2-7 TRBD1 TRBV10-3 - TGTGCCATCAGTGACAGAACAGGGGTCGGGCAGTACTTC CAISDRTGVGQYF
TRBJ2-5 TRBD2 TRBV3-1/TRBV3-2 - TGTGCCAGCAGGCCTAGCGGGAGACCAGAGACCCAGTACTTC CASRPSGRPETQYF
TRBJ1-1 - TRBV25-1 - TGTGCCAGCAGTGAGAGGAGGGAAGCTTTCTTT CASSERREAFF
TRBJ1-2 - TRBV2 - TGTGCCAGCAGTGACCAGGGGACCTATGGCTACACCTTC CASSDQGTYGYTF
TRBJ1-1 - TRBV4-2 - TGTGCCAGCAGCCAACGTGGGCAGTCCACTGAAGCTTTCTTT CASSQRGQSTEAFF
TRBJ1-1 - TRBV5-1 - TGCGCCAGCACGCCAGCAGGTTCCCCTGAAGCTTTCTTT CASTPAGSPEAFF
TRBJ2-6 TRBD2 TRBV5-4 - TGTGCCAGCAGCTCTCCGACTAGCGGGAGAGGGGCCAACGTCCTGACTTTC CASSSPTSGRGANVLTF
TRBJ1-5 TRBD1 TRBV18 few TGTGCCAGCTCATCCGGGACAGACGGGCAGCCCCAGCATTTT CASSSGTDGQPQHF